This T cell receptor beta chain stems from a study of cytomegalovirus exposure and HLA in healthy donors (dated 2017 in TCRdb). With regard to the full study: The 550 to 750 repertoires of the first cohort and the 95 to 150 validation repertoires were produced on the same platform, according to a later analysis. Along with the roughly 700-subject first cohort, a separate validation cohort of more than 90 different subjects was used. The study aimed to test whether cataloging public T cell receptors could reveal signatures of past pathogen exposure. To predict cytomegalovirus infection status, the study brought together high-throughput TCR immunosequencing, statistical association of individual TCRs with disease status, and machine learning. On the study overall, not on this receptor specifically: Across donors, most TCR sequences were observed very rarely, whereas some public TCRs were present in many individuals. In vitro tests confirmed that a few of the cytomegalovirus-associated TCR beta chains recognize cytomegalovirus antigens. According to the authors, the approach could potentially be generalized to other disease states and immunological phenotypes. A total of 150 to 200 TCR beta chains were listed by the study as associated with cytomegalovirus. In a later analysis, TCRs clustered in the first cohort were found to also tend to co-occur in the 130 or so validation repertoires, with about 94% of cluster scores above 0. In both the original and validation cohorts, the classifier was reported to diagnose cytomegalovirus status with high specificity and sensitivity. A later analysis lacked HLA typing for the validation cohort, so it scored co-occurrence in that cohort across all 120 or so repertoires.

Worth noting for this clone: The antigen this receptor binds is unknown. Base qualities are not at hand, and no much larger clone is one base apart.

The donors were included in the validation cohort of 90 to 150 subjects, a group kept apart from the roughly 680-subject first cohort. Receptor libraries were prepared by the immunoSEQ multiplex PCR assay. In the paper's pipeline: A statistical classification framework was developed to diagnose cytomegalovirus status using the catalog of TCR beta chain sequences. TCRdb took over this immuneACCESS table, retaining in-frame rearrangements with V and J assigned. Such tables are incomplete; in checked studies, under half of the missing clones stem from an unresolved V gene, and the remainder is unexplained. Clonal size and the V and J genes are those of that table, whereas D and trimming came from the DNA. In all, the sample holds about 280,000 clones, and around 89% of those were seen once. The ten most abundant clones make up over 0.85% of the sample. The CDR1 and CDR2 encoded by the germline V gene (reference sequence) are LNHDA and SQIVND. Between the V and J ends, shortened by 5 bases and 2 bases respectively, the junction contains 16 bases. The CDR3 starts with the cysteine, ends with the phenylalanine, and has 16 residues. Only the CDR3 region is kept as DNA, spanning 48 bases read in frame from base 1.

Sequencing used PBMCs. This receptor chain uses TRBV19 and TRBJ2-1, and possibly TRBD1, on 6 matching bases. The sequence was obtained from a woman under 30 in good health and CMV-seronegative. The base sequence is TGTGCCAGTAGTTCTTTCAGGACAGAAACCTACAATGAGCAGTTCTTC. The translation is CASSSFRTETYNEQFF.